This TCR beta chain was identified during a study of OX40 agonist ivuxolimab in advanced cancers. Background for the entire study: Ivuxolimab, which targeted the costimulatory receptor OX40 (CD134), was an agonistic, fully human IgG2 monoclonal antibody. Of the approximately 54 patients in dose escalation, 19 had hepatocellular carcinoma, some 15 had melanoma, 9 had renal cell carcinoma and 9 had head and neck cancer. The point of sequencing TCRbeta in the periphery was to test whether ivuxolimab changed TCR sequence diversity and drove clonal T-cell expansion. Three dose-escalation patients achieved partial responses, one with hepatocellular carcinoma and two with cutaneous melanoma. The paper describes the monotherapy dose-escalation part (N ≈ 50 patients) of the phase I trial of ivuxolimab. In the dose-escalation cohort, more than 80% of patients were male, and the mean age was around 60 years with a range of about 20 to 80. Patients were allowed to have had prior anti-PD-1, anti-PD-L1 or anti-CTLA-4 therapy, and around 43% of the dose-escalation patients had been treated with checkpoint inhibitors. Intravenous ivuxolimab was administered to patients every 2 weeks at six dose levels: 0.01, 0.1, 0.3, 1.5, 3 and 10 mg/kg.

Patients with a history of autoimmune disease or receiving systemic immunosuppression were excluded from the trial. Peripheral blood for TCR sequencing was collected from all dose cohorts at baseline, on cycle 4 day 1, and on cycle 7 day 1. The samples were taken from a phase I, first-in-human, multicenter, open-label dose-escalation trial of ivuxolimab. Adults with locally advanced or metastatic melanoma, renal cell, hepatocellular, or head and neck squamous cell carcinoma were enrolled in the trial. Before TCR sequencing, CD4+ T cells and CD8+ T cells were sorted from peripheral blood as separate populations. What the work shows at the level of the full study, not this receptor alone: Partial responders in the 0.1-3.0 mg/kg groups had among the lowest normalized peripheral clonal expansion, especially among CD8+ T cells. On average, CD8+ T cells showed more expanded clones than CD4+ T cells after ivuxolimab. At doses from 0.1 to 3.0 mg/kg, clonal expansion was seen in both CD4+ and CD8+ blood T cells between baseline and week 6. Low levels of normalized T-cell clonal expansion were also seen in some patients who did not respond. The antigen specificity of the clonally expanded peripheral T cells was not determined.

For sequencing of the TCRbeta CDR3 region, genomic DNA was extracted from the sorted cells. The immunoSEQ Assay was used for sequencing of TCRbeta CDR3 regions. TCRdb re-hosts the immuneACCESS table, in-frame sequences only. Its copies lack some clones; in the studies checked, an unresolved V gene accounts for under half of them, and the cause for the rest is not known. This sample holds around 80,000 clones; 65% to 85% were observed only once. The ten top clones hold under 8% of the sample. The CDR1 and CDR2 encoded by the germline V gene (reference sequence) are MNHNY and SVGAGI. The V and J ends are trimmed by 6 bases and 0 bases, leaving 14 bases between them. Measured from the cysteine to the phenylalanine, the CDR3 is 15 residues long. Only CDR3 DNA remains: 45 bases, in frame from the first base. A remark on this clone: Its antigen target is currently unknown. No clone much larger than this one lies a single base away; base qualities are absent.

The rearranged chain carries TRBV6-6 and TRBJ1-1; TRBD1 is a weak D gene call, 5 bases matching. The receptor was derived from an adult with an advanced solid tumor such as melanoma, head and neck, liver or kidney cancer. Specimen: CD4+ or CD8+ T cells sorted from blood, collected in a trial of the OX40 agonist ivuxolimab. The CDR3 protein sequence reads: CASRPQTALNTEAFF. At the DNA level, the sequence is TGTGCCAGCAGGCCTCAGACAGCCCTGAACACTGAAGCTTTCTTT.